The 25 T cell receptor beta chains given below trace back to one sample, sequenced in a study of T-cell reconstitution after alpha-beta-depleted transplantation in children. TCRbeta library preparation incorporated unique molecular identifiers. TCRdb redid the calling of the PCR reads with MiXCR, one entry per CDR3 protein. The table includes about 640,000 distinct CDR3 sequences, approximately 12% detected once. The sample consisted of PBMCs, mostly from graft donor cells, taken 360 days after TCRalphabeta/CD19-depleted stem cell transplant. The receptors stem from a male patient younger than 18 who had a stem cell transplant for acute myeloid leukemia, so the T cells may come from the graft donor.

V usage is TRBV5-1 and J usage is TRBJ1-2; 9 bases are a match to TRBD1. CDR3 length: 16 amino acids. V was clipped by 0 bases and J by 6 bases; unmatched bases: 9. Germline-derived CDR1 and CDR2 are SGHRS and YFSETQ. CDR3 residues: CASSLAGQGRRDGYTF. DNA for the CDR3: TGCGCCAGCAGCTTGGCCGGACAGGGGAGGAGGGATGGCTACACCTTC.

This clonotype was seen a few times. The chain recombines TRBV28 with TRBJ1-5, with 10 bases that match TRBD1. Trimming at V came to 6 bases and at J to 2 bases, leaving 13 bases not matched to a gene. Germline V CDR1 and CDR2: MDHEN, SYDVKM. CDR3 size: 18 residues. CDR3 sequence reads: CASRPRYPGTGGNQPQHF. The CDR3 DNA reads as TGTGCCAGCAGACCGCGTTACCCCGGGACAGGGGGCAATCAGCCCCAGCATTTT.

This clonotype has ten or more counts. The rearrangement joins TRBV28 to TRBJ1-1; the D gene is possibly TRBD1 (5 bases). The CDR3 runs to 13 residues. Germline CDR1 MDHEN, CDR2 SYDVKM. V lost 3 bases and J 6 bases, leaving 11 bases between the germline ends. CDR3 sequence: CASSFKGLAEAFF. As DNA, the CDR3 is TGTGCCAGCAGTTTTAAGGGGTTGGCTGAAGCTTTCTTT.

This clonotype was detected many times. The chain couples TRBV7-9 to TRBJ2-1; 9 bases line up with TRBD2. The CDR3 loop spans 16 amino acids. With 3 bases clipped from V and 7 bases from J, the junction kept 10 bases outside the gene matches. Per the germline V gene, CDR1 is SEHNR and CDR2 is FQNEAQ (reference sequence). CDR3 sequence (DNA): TGTGCCAGCAGCTTGGCCGGGACTAGCTTTCGTAATGAGCAGTTCTTC. Translating gives CASSLAGTSFRNEQFF. Based on the CDR3 plus reference TRBV7-9 and TRBJ2-1, the full variable domain is DTGVSQNPRHKITKRGQNVTFRCDPISEHNRLYWYRQTLGQGPEFLTYFQNEAQLEKSRLLSDRFSAERPKGSFSTLEIQRTEQGDSAMYLCASSLAGTSFRNEQFFGPGTRLTVL.

This clonotype was observed at least ten times. In DNA form, the CDR3 reads TGCGCCAGCAGATGGGGAGTGGTTGGGGGGAATGAGCAGTTCTTC. Translating it yields CASRWGVVGGNEQFF. This chain connects TRBV5-1 to TRBJ2-1, with D possibly matching TRBD2 (6 bases). The germline CDR1 and CDR2 sequences are SGHRS and YFSETQ. This CDR3 is 15 amino acids long. Trimming took off 5 bases at V and 7 bases at J, with 19 bases between the two ends.

The chain couples TRBV9 to TRBJ2-7; 9 bases fit TRBD1. Germline V gives CDR1 SGDLS, CDR2 YYNGEE. The ends lost 0 bases at V and 6 bases at J; junction bases unmatched: 4. The CDR3 sequence is 14 residues long. CDR3 sequence: CASSVGGTGTEQYF. The DNA for the CDR3 is TGTGCCAGCAGCGTAGGGGGGACAGGGACCGAGCAGTACTTC.

This clonotype was counted between two and nine times. The chain is built from TRBV6-6 and TRBJ1-6; tentative D call: TRBD1 (6 bases). Trimming stripped 3 bases from V and 14 bases from J, with 14 bases between. The CDR3 is made up of 13 amino acids. Germline values: CDR1 MNHNY, CDR2 SVGAGI (reference sequence). The CDR3 DNA is TGTGCCAGCAGTTATATACAGGGAGTCACCCTCCACTTT. It specifies CASSYIQGVTLHF.

This chain links TRBV28 with TRBJ1-2, with D possibly matching TRBD1 (6 bases). Germline CDR1 is MDHEN and CDR2 is SYDVKM. This CDR3 comprises 15 residues. V was clipped by 7 bases and J by 1 base, with 16 bases between them. CDR3 region: CASMGQALGNYGYTF. The CDR3, as DNA: TGTGCCAGCATGGGACAAGCCCTCGGTAACTATGGCTACACCTTC.

This clonotype was counted ten times or more. In DNA form, the CDR3 reads TGCGCCAGCAGCCCAGCTCTGACAGGCTACGAGCAGTACTTC. Translating gives CASSPALTGYEQYF. The V call is TRBV5-1, the J call TRBJ2-7; weak D call: TRBD1 (6 bases). The V end lost 4 bases, the J end lost 3 bases, and 14 bases lay between the germline ends. The CDR3 runs to 14 residues. The germline CDR1 and CDR2 sequences are SGHRS and YFSETQ. The whole variable domain, filled in from reference TRBV5-1 and TRBJ2-7, reads KAGVTQTPRYLIKTRGQQVTLSCSPISGHRSVSWYQQTPGQGLQFLFEYFSETQRNKGNFPGRFSGRQFSNSRSEMNVSTLELGDSALYLCASSPALTGYEQYFGPGTRLTVT.

V usage is TRBV12-3 or TRBV12-4 and J usage is TRBJ1-1; no firm D call. Trimming removed 8 bases from V and 1 base from J, with 8 bases in between. The CDR3 totals 12 residues. The CDR3 here is CASGSSNTEAFF. In DNA form, the CDR3 reads TGTGCCAGCGGATCCTCGAACACTGAAGCTTTCTTT.

This chain links TRBV7-4 with TRBJ2-7; 10 bases line up with TRBD1. V was pared by 4 bases and J by 0 bases, with 6 bases of the junction left unmatched. The CDR3 is 16 amino acids. Per germline, CDR1 SGHVT and CDR2 SQSDAQ. CDR3 protein: CASSCKRDRGSYEQYF. In DNA form, the CDR3 reads TGTGCCAGCAGCTGTAAGCGGGACAGGGGCTCCTACGAGCAGTACTTC. The full variable domain, its missing parts supplied by reference TRBV7-4 and TRBJ2-7, is GAGVSQSPRYKVAKRGRDVALRCDSISGHVTLYWYRQTLGQGSEVLTYSQSDAQRDKSGRPSGRFSAERPERSVSTLKIQRTEQGDSAVYLCASSCKRDRGSYEQYFGPGTRLTVT.

This clonotype has a count of ten or more. The chain joins TRBV5-1 to TRBJ2-1; 11 nucleotides align to TRBD2. This CDR3 is 17 amino acids long. V was pared by 5 bases and J by 2 bases, with 9 bases of the junction left unmatched. Per the germline V gene, CDR1 is SGHRS and CDR2 is YFSETQ. Here the CDR3 DNA reads TGCGCCAGCAGTCTTATAGCGGGAGGGCCTCCCTACAATGAGCAGTTCTTC. It is translated as CASSLIAGGPPYNEQFF. Full variable domain (missing parts from reference TRBV5-1 and TRBJ2-1): KAGVTQTPRYLIKTRGQQVTLSCSPISGHRSVSWYQQTPGQGLQFLFEYFSETQRNKGNFPGRFSGRQFSNSRSEMNVSTLELGDSALYLCASSLIAGGPPYNEQFFGPGTRLTVL.

This chain links TRBV10-3 with TRBJ2-5; D perhaps matches TRBD2 (6 bases). V was trimmed by 0 bases and J by 2 bases, leaving 10 bases between them. Germline V lookup: CDR1 ENHRY, CDR2 SYGVKD. The CDR3 totals 15 residues. CDR3 sequence: CAISESLAEQETQYF. CDR3 sequence (DNA): TGTGCCATCAGTGAGTCTTTAGCGGAGCAAGAGACCCAGTACTTC.

This clonotype was seen repeatedly, ten times or more. The rearrangement joins TRBV5-1 to TRBJ2-1; D perhaps matches TRBD2 (5 bases). CDR1 is SGHRS, CDR2 YFSETQ, per germline. V shed 2 bases and J shed 3 bases, with 12 bases lying between them. CDR3 length: 15 amino acids. The CDR3 spells CASSFLANFYNEQFF. CDR3 sequence (DNA): TGCGCCAGCAGCTTTCTAGCAAACTTCTACAATGAGCAGTTCTTC.

V usage is TRBV9 and J usage is TRBJ1-5, with a tentative D call TRBD1 (5 bases). Trimming took 4 bases from V and 3 from J, leaving 11 bases between them. Germline V gene data show CDR1 as SGDLS and CDR2 as YYNGEE. This CDR3 region has 14 residues. The CDR3 loop reads CASSLGPINQPQHF. The CDR3 DNA is TGTGCCAGCAGCCTGGGACCGATCAATCAGCCCCAGCATTTT.

V gene TRBV20-1 combines with J gene TRBJ2-7; TRBD2 aligns across 7 bases. Germline CDR1 is DFQATT and CDR2 is SNEGSKA (reference sequence). The CDR3 totals 14 residues. V dropped 2 bases and J dropped 7; count of bases not matched to a gene: 11. CDR3 bases: TGCAGTGCTAGACAGCCGGGACTACCTGCGGAGCAGTACTTC. Encoded protein: CSARQPGLPAEQYF.

The genes are TRBV9 and TRBJ2-2; tentatively, D is TRBD1 or TRBD2 (5 bases each). Germline V gives CDR1 SGDLS, CDR2 YYNGEE. The CDR3 is 14 amino acids. V was pared by 7 bases and J by 1 base, with 11 bases between. CDR3 amino acids: CASHGAGNTGELFF. The CDR3 DNA reads as TGTGCCAGCCACGGGGCAGGGAACACCGGGGAGCTGTTTTTT.

This clonotype was seen repeatedly, ten times or more. The rearrangement links TRBV7-2 to TRBJ2-3, with TRBD2 matching over 7 bases. J lost 0 bases, V lost 3 bases, and 3 bases had no gene match. Germline loops: CDR1 SGHTA, CDR2 FQGNSA. The CDR3 runs to 15 residues. The CDR3 DNA reads TGTGCCAGCAGCTTCCGTAGCGGGAGCACAGATACGCAGTATTTT. Protein: CASSFRSGSTDTQYF.

V usage is TRBV20-1 and J usage is TRBJ2-2; D is unclear. The CDR3 totals 11 residues. V lost 5 bases, J lost 5 bases, and 6 bases lay in between. The germline V gene has CDR1 DFQATT and CDR2 SNEGSKA (reference sequence). CDR3 amino acids: CSALRTGELFF. DNA for the CDR3: TGCAGTGCTTTACGAACCGGGGAGCTGTTTTTT.

The rearrangement joins TRBV7-6 to TRBJ1-6; 8 bases match TRBD1. The ends lost 0 bases at V and 5 bases at J; junction bases unmatched: 6. The CDR3 has 17 amino acids. Germline lookup yields CDR1 SGHVS and CDR2 FNYEAQ. In DNA, the CDR3 is TGTGCCAGCAGCTTAGCGGGCAGGGGGCCAAATAATTCACCCCTCCACTTT. Amino acids: CASSLAGRGPNNSPLHF.

This rearrangement joins TRBV7-9 to TRBJ2-7; TRBD2 agrees at 7 bases. The CDR3 covers 14 residues. Germline assignment: CDR1 SEHNR and CDR2 FQNEAQ (reference sequence). V shed 3 bases, J shed 7 bases, and the junction held 9 bases outside the gene matches. CDR3 DNA sequence: TGTGCCAGCAGCTTCTCTGGGGTCGGGGGGGAGCAGTACTTC. This codes for CASSFSGVGGEQYF.

This chain links TRBV10-3 with TRBJ1-2; 9 bases are a match to TRBD1. Germline lookup yields CDR1 ENHRY and CDR2 SYGVKD. The CDR3 is made up of 16 amino acids. V was pared by 6 bases and J by 2 bases, with 10 bases of the junction left unmatched. The CDR3 DNA is TGTGCCATCAGCCTCCCGGGGGACAGGGCCAACTATGGCTACACCTTC. This codes for CAISLPGDRANYGYTF.

This chain joins TRBV7-9 and TRBJ2-7; D is undetermined. CDR3 length equals 15 residues. Germline loops: CDR1 SEHNR, CDR2 FQNEAQ (reference sequence). The V end lost 3 bases, the J end lost 6 bases, and 18 bases lay between the germline ends. For the CDR3, the DNA is TGTGCCAGCAGCTTCTCCTCCTGGAAGGGCGGCGAGCAGTACTTC. Encoded protein: CASSFSSWKGGEQYF. The full variable domain, completed using reference TRBV7-9 and TRBJ2-7, is DTGVSQNPRHKITKRGQNVTFRCDPISEHNRLYWYRQTLGQGPEFLTYFQNEAQLEKSRLLSDRFSAERPKGSFSTLEIQRTEQGDSAMYLCASSFSSWKGGEQYFGPGTRLTVT.

This clonotype was detected only a few times. The chain joins TRBV11-3 to TRBJ2-3; D is uncertain. Trimming shortened V by 1 base and J by 7 bases, and 9 bases separated the two germline ends. The CDR3 is 13 residues long. Germline values: CDR1 SGHNT, CDR2 YENEEA. The CDR3 region has the DNA TGTGCCAGCAGCTTAGTTGCCAGGTATACGCAGTATTTT. Its translation is CASSLVARYTQYF.

This chain links TRBV29-1 with TRBJ1-1; D might be TRBD1 (6 bases). Germline-derived CDR1 and CDR2 are SQVTM and ANQGSEA. This CDR3 region has 12 residues. Deletions cut 5 bases from V and 4 bases from J, with 11 bases between. This CDR3 reads CSVPRGSTEAFF. The DNA of the CDR3 is TGCAGCGTTCCGAGGGGGTCCACTGAAGCTTTCTTT. The full variable domain, rest sourced from reference TRBV29-1 and TRBJ1-1, is SAVISQKPSRDICQRGTSLTIQCQVDSQVTMMFWYRQQPGQSLTLIATANQGSEATYESGFVIDKFPISRPNLTFSTLTVSNMSPEDSSIYLCSVPRGSTEAFFGQGTRLTVV.